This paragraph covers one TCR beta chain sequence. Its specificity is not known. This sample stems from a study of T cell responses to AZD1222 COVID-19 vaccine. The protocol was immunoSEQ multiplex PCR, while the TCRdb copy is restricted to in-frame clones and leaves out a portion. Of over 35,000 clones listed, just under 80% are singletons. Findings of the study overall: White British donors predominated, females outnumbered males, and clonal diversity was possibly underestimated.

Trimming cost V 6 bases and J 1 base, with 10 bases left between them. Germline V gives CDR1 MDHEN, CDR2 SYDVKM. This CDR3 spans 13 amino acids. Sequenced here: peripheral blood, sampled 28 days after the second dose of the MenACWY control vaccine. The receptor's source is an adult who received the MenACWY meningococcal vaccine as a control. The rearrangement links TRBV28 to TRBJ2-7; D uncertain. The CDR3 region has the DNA TGTGCCAGCAGAATAACACCTTCCTACGAGCAGTACTTC. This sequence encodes CASRITPSYEQYF.